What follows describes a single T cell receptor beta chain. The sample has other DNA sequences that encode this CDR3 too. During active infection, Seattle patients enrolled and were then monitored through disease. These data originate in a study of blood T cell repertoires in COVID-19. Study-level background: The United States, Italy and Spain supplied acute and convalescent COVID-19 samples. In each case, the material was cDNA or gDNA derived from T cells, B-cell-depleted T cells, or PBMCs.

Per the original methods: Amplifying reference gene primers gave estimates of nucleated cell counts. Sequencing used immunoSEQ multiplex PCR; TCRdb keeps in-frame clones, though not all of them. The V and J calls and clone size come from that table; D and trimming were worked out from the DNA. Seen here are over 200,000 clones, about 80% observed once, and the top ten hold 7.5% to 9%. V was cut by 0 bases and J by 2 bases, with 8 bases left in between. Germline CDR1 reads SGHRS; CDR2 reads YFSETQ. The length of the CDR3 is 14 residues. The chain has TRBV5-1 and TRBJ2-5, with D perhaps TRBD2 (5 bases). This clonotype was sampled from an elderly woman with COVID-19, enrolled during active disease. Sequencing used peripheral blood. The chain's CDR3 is CASSLGSGQETQYF. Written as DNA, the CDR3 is TGCGCCAGCAGCTTGGGGTCGGGGCAAGAGACCCAGTACTTC.